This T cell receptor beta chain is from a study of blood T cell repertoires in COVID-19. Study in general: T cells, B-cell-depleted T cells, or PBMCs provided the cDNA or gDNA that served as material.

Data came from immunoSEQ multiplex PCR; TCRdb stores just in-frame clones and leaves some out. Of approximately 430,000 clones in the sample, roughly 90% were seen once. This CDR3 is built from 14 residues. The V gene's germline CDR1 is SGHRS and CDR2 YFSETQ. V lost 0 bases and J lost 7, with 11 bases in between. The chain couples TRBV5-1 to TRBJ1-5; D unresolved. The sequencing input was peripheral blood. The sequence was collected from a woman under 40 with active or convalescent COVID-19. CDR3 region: CASSLEGSSQPQHF. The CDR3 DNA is TGCGCCAGCAGCTTGGAGGGTTCTAGCCAGCCCCAGCATTTT.